A single T cell receptor (beta chain) is shown here with its context. Its matching antigen is unknown. The repertoire was sequenced with immunoSEQ multiplex PCR; TCRdb's copy has only in-frame clones and lacks some. Of some 37,000 clones in the sample, about 80% are singletons; the top ten hold approximately 1.8%. This entry is derived from a study of OX40 agonist ivuxolimab in advanced cancers. For the study at large: In this trial design, patients received ivuxolimab intravenously at 0.01 to 10 mg/kg every 2 weeks.

Study conclusions and caveats: The mean number of expanded clones was higher in CD8+ T cells than in CD4+. Blood T cells, both CD4+ and CD8+, expanded clonally by week 6 at 0.1 to 3.0 mg/kg.

CDR1 SGHNT and CDR2 YYREEE come from the germline V gene (reference sequence). V was shortened by 0 bases and J by 1 base, with 8 bases between the two germline ends. The length of the CDR3 is 14 residues. The sequence derives from an adult with an advanced solid tumor such as melanoma, head and neck, liver or kidney cancer. The chain recombines TRBV5-4 with TRBJ2-7; possibly TRBD1 for D (6 bases). The sequences come from CD4+ or CD8+ T cells sorted from blood, collected in a trial of the OX40 agonist ivuxolimab. The CDR3 DNA reads TGTGCCAGCAGCTTGGGACAGGATTCCTACGAGCAGTACTTC. Translating it yields CASSLGQDSYEQYF.